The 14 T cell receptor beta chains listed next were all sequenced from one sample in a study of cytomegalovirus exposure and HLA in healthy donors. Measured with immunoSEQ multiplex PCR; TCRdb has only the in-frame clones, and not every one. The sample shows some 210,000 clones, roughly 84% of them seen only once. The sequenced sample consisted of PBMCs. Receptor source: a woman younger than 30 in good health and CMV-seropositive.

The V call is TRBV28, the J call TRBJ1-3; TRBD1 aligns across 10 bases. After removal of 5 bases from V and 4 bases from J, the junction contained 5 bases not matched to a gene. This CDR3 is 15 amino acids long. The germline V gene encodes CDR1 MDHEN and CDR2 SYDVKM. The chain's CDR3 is CASSTRQGAGNTIYF. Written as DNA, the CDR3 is TGTGCCAGCAGTACCCGACAGGGGGCCGGAAACACCATATATTTT.

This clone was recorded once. CDR3 bases: TGTGCCAGCAGCTTAGCGGACACCATATATTTT. Its translation is CASSLADTIYF. This chain links TRBV11-2 with TRBJ1-3; no reliable D call. The CDR3 is 11 residues long. Deletions cut 1 base from V and 8 bases from J, with 3 bases between. Per the germline V gene, CDR1 is SGHAT and CDR2 is FQNNGV.

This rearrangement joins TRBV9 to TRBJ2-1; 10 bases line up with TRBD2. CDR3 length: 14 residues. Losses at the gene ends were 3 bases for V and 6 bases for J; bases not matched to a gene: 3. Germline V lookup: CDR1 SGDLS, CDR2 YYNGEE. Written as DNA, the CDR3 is TGTGCCAGCAGCGCGTCTAGCGGGAGCAATGAGCAGTTCTTC. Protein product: CASSASSGSNEQFF.

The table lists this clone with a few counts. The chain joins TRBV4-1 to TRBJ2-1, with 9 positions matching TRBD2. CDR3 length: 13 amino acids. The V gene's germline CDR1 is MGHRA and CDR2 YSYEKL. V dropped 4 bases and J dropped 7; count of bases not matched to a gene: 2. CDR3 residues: CASSRSGSNEQFF. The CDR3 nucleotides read TGCGCCAGCAGCCGTAGCGGGAGTAATGAGCAGTTCTTC.

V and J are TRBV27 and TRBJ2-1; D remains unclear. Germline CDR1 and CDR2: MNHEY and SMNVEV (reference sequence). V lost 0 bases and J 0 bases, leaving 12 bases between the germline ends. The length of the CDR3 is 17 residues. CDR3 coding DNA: TGTGCCAGCAGTTTATCGCGCAAGCCAAGCTCCTACAATGAGCAGTTCTTC. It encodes CASSLSRKPSSYNEQFF.

The CDR3 DNA is TGTGCCAGCTCACGGGACAGCCCTGCTGGCTACACCTTC. This sequence encodes CASSRDSPAGYTF. The chain combines TRBV18 with TRBJ1-2; the match to TRBD1 covers 7 bases. This CDR3 spans 13 amino acids. Germline CDR1 is KGHSH and CDR2 is LQKENI. After removal of 4 bases from V and 7 bases from J, the junction contained 6 bases not matched to a gene.

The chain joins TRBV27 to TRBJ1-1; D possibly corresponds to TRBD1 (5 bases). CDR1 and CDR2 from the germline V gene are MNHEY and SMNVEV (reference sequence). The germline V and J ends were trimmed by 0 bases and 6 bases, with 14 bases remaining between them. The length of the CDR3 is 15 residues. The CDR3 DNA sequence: TGTGCCAGCAGTTTATCGAACACGCGGGGCGCTGAAGCTTTCTTT. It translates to CASSLSNTRGAEAFF.

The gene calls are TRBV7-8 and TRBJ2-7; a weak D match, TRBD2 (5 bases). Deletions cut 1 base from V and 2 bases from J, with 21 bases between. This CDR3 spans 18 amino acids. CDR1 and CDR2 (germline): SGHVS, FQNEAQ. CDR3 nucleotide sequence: TGTGCCAGCAGCTTAGTCGCCGTAGTGGGGAGCGGAACCTACGAGCAGTACTTC. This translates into CASSLVAVVGSGTYEQYF.

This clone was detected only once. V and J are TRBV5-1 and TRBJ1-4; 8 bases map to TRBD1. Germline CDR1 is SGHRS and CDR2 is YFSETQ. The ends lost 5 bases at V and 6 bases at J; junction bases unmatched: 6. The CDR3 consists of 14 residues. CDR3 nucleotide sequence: TGCGCCAGCAGTTCCGGGACAGGCTATGAAAAACTGTTTTTT. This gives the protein CASSSGTGYEKLFF.

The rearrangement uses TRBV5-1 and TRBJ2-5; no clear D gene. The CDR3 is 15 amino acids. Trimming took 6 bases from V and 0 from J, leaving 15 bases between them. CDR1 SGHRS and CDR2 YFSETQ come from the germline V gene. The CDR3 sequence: CASIRVDWDQETQYF. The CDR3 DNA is TGCGCCAGCATCCGGGTCGACTGGGACCAAGAGACCCAGTACTTC.

CDR3 residues: CASRRDRGTNTEAFF. CDR3 bases: TGTGCCAGCAGGCGAGACAGGGGGACGAACACTGAAGCTTTCTTT. V gene TRBV7-9 combines with J gene TRBJ1-1; 9 bases match TRBD1. The germline CDR1 and CDR2 sequences are SEHNR and FQNEAQ (reference sequence). The CDR3 is 15 amino acids. V shed 6 bases, J shed 1 base, and the junction held 6 bases outside the gene matches. The full variable domain, with the rest looked up from reference TRBV7-9 and TRBJ1-1, is DTGVSQNPRHKITKRGQNVTFRCDPISEHNRLYWYRQTLGQGPEFLTYFQNEAQLEKSRLLSDRFSAERPKGSFSTLEIQRTEQGDSAMYLCASRRDRGTNTEAFFGQGTRLTVV.

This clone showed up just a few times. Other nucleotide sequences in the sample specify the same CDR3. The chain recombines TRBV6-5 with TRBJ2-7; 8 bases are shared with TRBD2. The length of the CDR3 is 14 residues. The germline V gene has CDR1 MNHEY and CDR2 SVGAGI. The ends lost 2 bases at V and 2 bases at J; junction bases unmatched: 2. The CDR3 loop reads CASSYREGPYEQYF. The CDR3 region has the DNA TGTGCCAGCAGTTACCGGGAGGGCCCCTACGAGCAGTACTTC.

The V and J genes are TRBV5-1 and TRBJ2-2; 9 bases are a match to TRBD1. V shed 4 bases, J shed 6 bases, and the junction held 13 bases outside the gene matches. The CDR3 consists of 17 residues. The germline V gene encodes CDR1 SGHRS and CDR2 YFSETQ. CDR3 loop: CASSVGLQGAPSGELFF. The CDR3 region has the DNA TGCGCCAGCAGCGTGGGACTACAGGGGGCGCCATCCGGGGAGCTGTTTTTT.

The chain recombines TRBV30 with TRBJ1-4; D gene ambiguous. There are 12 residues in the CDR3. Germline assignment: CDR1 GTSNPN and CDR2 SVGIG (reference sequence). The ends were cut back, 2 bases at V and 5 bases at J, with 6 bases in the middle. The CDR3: CAWSQVNEKLFF. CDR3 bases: TGTGCCTGGAGTCAGGTCAATGAAAAACTGTTTTTT.